The T cell receptor (beta chain) under discussion was sequenced for a study of blood T cell repertoires in COVID-19. Study background: The United States, Italy and Spain were the sources of the acute and convalescent COVID-19 samples. T cells, B-cell-depleted T cells, or PBMCs supplied cDNA or gDNA.

This clone was recorded only once. Authors' processing steps: Amplified reference gene primers provided the basis for estimating nucleated cell counts. Produced via immunoSEQ multiplex PCR; TCRdb's table is partial and in-frame only. D and trimming come from the DNA, and the V and J calls and clone size come from that table. The sample includes 250,000 to 350,000 clones, roughly 83% seen only once; the top ten take around 1.6%. CDR3 length: 15 amino acids. Per germline, CDR1 SNHLY and CDR2 FYNNEI. Trimming removed 3 bases from V and 0 bases from J, with 8 bases in between. The specimen was peripheral blood. The sequence was obtained from a woman aged 45 to 65 with acute or convalescent COVID-19. This chain connects TRBV2 to TRBJ2-2; D perhaps matches TRBD2 (5 bases). Here the CDR3 reads CASSERVTNTGELFF. The DNA of the CDR3 is TGTGCCAGCAGTGAGCGGGTGACGAACACCGGGGAGCTGTTTTTT.